The sequence of this T cell receptor (beta chain) was determined in a study of T cells in localized non-small cell lung cancer. Study-level findings and limits: There was higher T cell clonality in uninvolved adjacent lung than in tumor, and it was highest there. Among blood samples, higher T cell density accompanied longer overall survival. Since sequencing was restricted to only one region of the tumor, intratumor heterogeneity remains a possibility. Adjacent lung tissue had a median about 50 of the top 100 clones found in the tumor.

Sequenced by immunoSEQ multiplex PCR; TCRdb stores in-frame clones only, minus some. The sample gives 25,000 to 35,000 clones, 80% to 90% of which show up once; 9% to 12% is in the top ten. Remarks on this clone: What it binds is unknown.

This CDR3 region has 16 residues. V lost 0 bases and J lost 0, with 10 bases in between. Germline loops: CDR1 SGHRS, CDR2 YFSETQ. The V gene is TRBV5-1, the J gene TRBJ2-1, with a tentative D call TRBD2 (6 bases). The material sequenced was peripheral blood, taken before any cancer treatment. This receptor was identified in a woman aged 40-69 years with stage I lung adenocarcinoma. The CDR3 here is CASSLVAGSSYNEQFF. In DNA, the CDR3 is TGCGCCAGCAGCTTGGTGGCGGGGAGCTCCTACAATGAGCAGTTCTTC.